The rows below give T cell receptor beta chains drawn from one sample of a study of T-cell memory formation after mild COVID-19. TCRdb re-analysed the 5' RACE reads in MiXCR, keeping a single row per CDR3 protein. The sample records more than 400,000 distinct CDR3 sequences, over 15% being singletons. What was sequenced was PBMCs or a T cell subset sorted from them (not recorded which). These TCRs come from an adult woman who had mild COVID-19 (a few samples of this study predate the infection). Cell type and time point are not known. CDR3s include the opening cysteine and the closing phenylalanine or tryptophan. D genes are given only for firm matches. Clone size, where shown, is once, few, many, or a class for clones that have expanded.

D,J,length,size,V,CDR3,DNA
NA,TRBJ1-6,14,NA,TRBV25-1,CASSDRGYNSPLHF,TGTGCCAGCAGTGACAGGGGTTATAATTCACCCCTCCACTTT
TRBD1,TRBJ1-5,17,NA,TRBV6-5,CASSYSGQGGGNQPQHF,TGTGCCAGCAGTTACTCGGGACAGGGGGGCGGCAATCAGCCCCAGCATTTT
NA,TRBJ2-1,13,NA,TRBV7-9,CASSRNLAYEQFF,TGTGCCAGCAGCCGTAATTTGGCGTATGAGCAGTTCTTC
NA,TRBJ2-3,14,many,TRBV2,CASSPNNGADTQYF,TGTGCCAGCAGCCCCAACAATGGGGCAGATACGCAGTATTTT
NA,TRBJ2-4,14,many,TRBV15,CATDSGIAKNIQYF,TGTGCCACGGACTCTGGGATAGCCAAAAACATTCAGTACTTC
TRBD2,TRBJ2-5,15,NA,TRBV12-3/TRBV12-4,CASSSAGGGRETQYF,TGTGCCAGCAGCTCAGCGGGAGGGGGACGAGAGACCCAGTACTTC
NA,TRBJ1-1,12,few,TRBV3-1,CASSHMNSEAFF,TGTGCCAGCAGCCATATGAACAGTGAAGCTTTCTTT
NA,TRBJ1-2,14,NA,TRBV7-9,CASSSPGLRYGYTF,TGTGCCAGCAGCTCACCAGGGCTGCGCTATGGCTACACCTTC
NA,TRBJ2-2,13,NA,TRBV20-1,CSASTSLTGELFF,TGCAGTGCTAGTACCAGTTTGACCGGGGAGCTGTTTTTT
TRBD2,TRBJ2-5,16,many,TRBV5-1,CASSSFFGGSQETQYF,TGCGCCAGCAGCTCTTTCTTCGGCGGGAGCCAAGAGACCCAGTACTTC
TRBD1,TRBJ1-2,12,NA,TRBV6-1,CATPGTVLGYTF,TGTGCCACCCCTGGGACAGTACTTGGCTACACCTTC
NA,TRBJ1-1,13,few,TRBV12-3/TRBV12-4,CASRPGTATEAFF,TGTGCCAGCAGACCCGGGACCGCCACTGAAGCTTTCTTT
NA,TRBJ2-7,12,many,TRBV12-3/TRBV12-4,CASSLLAYEQYF,TGTGCCAGCAGTTTACTGGCCTACGAGCAGTACTTC
NA,TRBJ2-3,17,NA,TRBV30,CAWSGATPGGTTDTQYF,TGTGCCTGGAGTGGCGCCACCCCCGGGGGAACCACAGATACGCAGTATTTT
NA,TRBJ1-2,12,NA,TRBV6-5,CASRTGFYGYTF,TGTGCCAGCAGAACAGGGTTCTATGGCTACACCTTC
TRBD2,TRBJ2-1,15,NA,TRBV12-3/TRBV12-4,CASNLAGGPYNEQFF,TGTGCCAGCAACCTAGCGGGAGGGCCATACAATGAGCAGTTCTTC
NA,TRBJ2-1,13,NA,TRBV6-1,CAAPASSTDEQFF,TGTGCCGCCCCGGCCTCCTCTACCGATGAGCAGTTCTTC
NA,TRBJ1-5,13,NA,TRBV6-6,CASRRVSNQPQHF,TGTGCCAGCAGGAGGGTGAGCAATCAGCCCCAGCATTTT
TRBD1,TRBJ2-2,18,NA,TRBV4-1,CASSQGQAILSAAGELFF,TGCGCCAGCAGCCAGGGACAGGCCATACTTTCCGCCGCCGGGGAGCTGTTTTTT
TRBD2,TRBJ2-1,18,NA,TRBV5-1,CASSLAGSGLSSYNEQFF,TGCGCCAGCAGCTTGGCGGGTAGCGGGCTCAGCTCCTACAATGAGCAGTTCTTC
NA,TRBJ1-2,14,NA,TRBV28,CASSLGTRGGGYTF,TGTGCCAGCAGTTTAGGGACCCGGGGGGGAGGCTACACCTTC
NA,TRBJ1-2,16,NA,TRBV2,CASSEGAGSFNYGYTF,TGTGCCAGCAGTGAAGGGGCAGGGAGTTTCAACTATGGCTACACCTTC
NA,TRBJ2-1,15,many,TRBV5-1,CASNPPGYSYNEQFF,TGCGCCAGCAACCCCCCCGGATATTCTTACAATGAGCAGTTCTTC